This TCR beta chain was profiled in a study of T-cell memory formation after mild COVID-19. Study as a whole: Most TCR clusters belonged to a single donor.

Regarding this clonotype: Its antigen is unknown.

Overall study findings and caveats: While clones contracting from day 15 to 85 were balanced between CD4 and CD8, later expanders leaned CD4+. Cross-reactive memory appears to have joined, as suggested by some responding clones showing up in pre-infection memory.

Employing constant-segment primers, 5'RACE generated TCR alpha and TCR beta cDNA libraries bearing sample barcodes and UMIs. Each CDR3 protein is one row after TCRdb ran MiXCR on the 5' RACE reads. Of roughly 350,000 distinct CDR3 sequences listed, roughly 21% are singletons. Per germline, CDR1 DFQATT and CDR2 SNEGSKA (reference sequence). This CDR3 comprises 14 residues. The V gene lost 6 bases and the J gene lost 1 base, with 13 bases spanning the gap. Sequencing was carried out using PBMCs or a T cell subset sorted from them (not recorded which). The chain employs TRBV20-1 and TRBJ2-4; no firm D call. The sequence derives from an adult woman who had mild COVID-19 (a few samples of this study predate the infection). Cell type and time point are not known. CDR3 nucleotides: TGCAGTGCCTTAAGAGATCCTGCCAAAAACATTCAGTACTTC. As protein: CSALRDPAKNIQYF.